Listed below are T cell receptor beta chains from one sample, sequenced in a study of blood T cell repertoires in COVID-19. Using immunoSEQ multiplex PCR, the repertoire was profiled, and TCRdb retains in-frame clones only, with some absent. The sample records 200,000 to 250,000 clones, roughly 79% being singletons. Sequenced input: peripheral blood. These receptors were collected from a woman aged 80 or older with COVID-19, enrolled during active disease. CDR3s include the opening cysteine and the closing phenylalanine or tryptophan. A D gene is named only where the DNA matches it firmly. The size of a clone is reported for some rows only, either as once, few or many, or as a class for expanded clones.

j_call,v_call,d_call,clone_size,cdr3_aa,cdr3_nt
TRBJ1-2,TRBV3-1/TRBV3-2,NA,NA,CASSLHSITANYGYTF,TGTGCCAGCAGCCTTCACTCTATCACAGCTAACTATGGCTACACCTTC
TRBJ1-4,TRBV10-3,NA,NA,CAAGGPNEKLFF,TGTGCCGCTGGGGGCCCTAATGAAAAACTGTTTTTT
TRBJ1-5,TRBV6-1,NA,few,CASSEAQPQHF,TGTGCCAGCAGTGAGGCACAGCCCCAGCATTTT
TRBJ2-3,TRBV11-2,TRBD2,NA,CASSLDLAGGQNTQYF,TGTGCCAGCAGCTTAGATCTAGCGGGGGGTCAAAATACGCAGTATTTT
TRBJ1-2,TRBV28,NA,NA,CAAAPTANYGYTF,TGTGCCGCGGCTCCGACAGCTAACTATGGCTACACCTTC
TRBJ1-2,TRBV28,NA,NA,CAVTGPRPGVYGYTF,TGTGCCGTAACTGGCCCTCGTCCAGGGGTCTATGGCTACACCTTC
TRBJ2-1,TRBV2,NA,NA,CASRGAGTYNEQFF,TGTGCCAGCAGAGGGGCGGGAACCTACAATGAGCAGTTCTTC
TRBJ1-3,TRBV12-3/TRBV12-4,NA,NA,CASSFSSGNTIYF,TGTGCCAGCAGTTTTAGCTCTGGAAACACCATATATTTT
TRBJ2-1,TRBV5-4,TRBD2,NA,CASSAGLAVYNEQFF,TGTGCCAGCAGCGCGGGACTAGCGGTATACAATGAGCAGTTCTTC
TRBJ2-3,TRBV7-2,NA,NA,CASSMTKLNTDTQYF,TGTGCCAGCAGCATGACTAAATTGAACACAGATACGCAGTATTTT
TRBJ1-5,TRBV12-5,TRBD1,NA,CASGGGQGHQPQHF,TGTGCTAGTGGTGGGGGACAGGGCCATCAGCCCCAGCATTTT
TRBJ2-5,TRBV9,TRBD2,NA,CASSPRTSGGETQYF,TGTGCCAGCAGCCCGCGGACTAGCGGGGGGGAGACCCAGTACTTC
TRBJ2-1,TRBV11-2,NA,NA,CASSLEIQANEQFF,TGTGCCAGCAGCTTAGAGATCCAGGCTAATGAGCAGTTCTTC
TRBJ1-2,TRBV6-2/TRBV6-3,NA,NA,CASSSAGTNYGYTF,TGTGCCAGCAGTTCAGCGGGGACTAACTATGGCTACACCTTC
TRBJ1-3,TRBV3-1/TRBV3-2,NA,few,CASSQRGTGNTIYF,TGTGCCAGCAGCCAAAGGGGCACAGGAAACACCATATATTTT
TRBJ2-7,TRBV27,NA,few,CASRGPSYEQYF,TGTGCCAGCAGGGGGCCCTCCTACGAGCAGTACTTC
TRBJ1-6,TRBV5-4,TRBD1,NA,CASSTRTGNSPLHF,TGTGCCAGCAGCACCAGGACAGGAAATTCACCCCTCCACTTT
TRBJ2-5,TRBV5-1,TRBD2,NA,CASSPGLAGETQYF,TGCGCCAGCAGCCCAGGACTAGCCGGAGAGACCCAGTACTTC
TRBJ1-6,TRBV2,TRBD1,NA,CASNGQGAGSPLHF,TGTGCCAGCAATGGGCAGGGGGCGGGATCACCCCTCCACTTT
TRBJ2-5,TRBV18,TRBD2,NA,CASSPRVPPRTSGLQETQYF,TGTGCCAGCTCACCACGCGTTCCTCCCCGGACTAGCGGACTACAAGAGACCCAGTACTTC
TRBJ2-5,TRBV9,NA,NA,CASSVEDSLRQETQYF,TGTGCCAGCAGCGTAGAAGACTCCCTGAGGCAAGAGACCCAGTACTTC
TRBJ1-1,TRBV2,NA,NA,CASRFGQNTEAFF,TGTGCCAGCAGATTTGGACAGAACACTGAAGCTTTCTTT
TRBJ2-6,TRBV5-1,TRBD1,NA,CASSRTGDLSGANVLTF,TGCGCCAGCAGCCGGACAGGGGATTTGTCTGGGGCCAACGTCCTGACTTTC
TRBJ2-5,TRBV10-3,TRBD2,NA,CAISESSSGGQETQYF,TGTGCCATCAGTGAGTCGTCTAGCGGGGGCCAAGAGACCCAGTACTTC